This T cell receptor beta chain emerged from a study of blood T cell repertoires in COVID-19. As for the study in general: T cells, B-cell-depleted T cells, or PBMCs provided the cDNA or gDNA that served as material.

The CDR3 consists of 11 residues. Trimming took off 1 base at V and 6 bases at J, with 6 bases between the two ends. CDR1 SQVTM and CDR2 ANQGSEA come from the germline V gene. Original methodology: Estimation of nucleated cell counts was performed using reference gene primer amplification. Only in-frame clones appear in the TCRdb table, and some are missing; sequencing was by immunoSEQ multiplex PCR. That table is the source of V, J and clone size, and D and trimming were worked out from the DNA. The sample includes about 43,000 clones, approximately 80% of them seen just once. Input material: peripheral blood. This sequence joins TRBV29-1 and TRBJ1-1; D is unclear. The clonotype was recovered from an older woman with acute or convalescent COVID-19. The CDR3 loop is CSVEVPSEAFF. CDR3 bases: TGCAGCGTTGAAGTCCCGTCTGAAGCTTTCTTT.